A selection of T cell receptor beta chains follows, all from one sample in a study of OX40 agonist ivuxolimab in advanced cancers. Clones were sequenced by immunoSEQ multiplex PCR, and TCRdb holds only the in-frame ones, with some missing. Counted here are about 31,000 clones, approximately 86% occurring once; the ten biggest clones make up roughly 31%. The specimen was CD4+ or CD8+ T cells sorted from blood, collected in a trial of the OX40 agonist ivuxolimab. Receptors originate from an adult with an advanced solid tumor such as melanoma, head and neck, liver or kidney cancer. The CDR3 runs from the conserved cysteine through the conserved F or W. Each record gives: V gene, J gene, D gene, CDR3 protein, CDR3 DNA. The D gene is left open where the match is weak.

TRBV7-6	TRBJ2-1	NA	CASSPTPDSYNEQFF	TGTGCCAGCAGCCCTACTCCGGACAGTTACAATGAGCAGTTCTTC
TRBV11-2	TRBJ2-1	TRBD2	CASRRGGRGNEQFF	TGTGCCAGCCGACGAGGCGGGAGGGGAAATGAGCAGTTCTTC
TRBV27	TRBJ2-5	TRBD2	CASSYRGEQETQYF	TGTGCCAGCTCATACCGGGGGGAGCAAGAGACCCAGTACTTC
TRBV5-1	TRBJ2-2	TRBD2	CASSNGLAGAHTGELFF	TGCGCCAGCAGCAATGGACTAGCGGGAGCACACACCGGGGAGCTGTTTTTT
TRBV27	TRBJ2-5	NA	CASSLVMAKTQYF	TGTGCCAGCAGTTTGGTTATGGCGAAGACCCAGTACTTC
TRBV7-9	TRBJ2-1	NA	CASSLTRIEQFF	TGTGCCAGCAGCTTAACTAGAATTGAGCAGTTCTTC
TRBV6-5	TRBJ1-5	NA	CASSLQLNQPQHF	TGTGCCAGCAGCCTACAGTTGAATCAGCCCCAGCATTTT
TRBV2	TRBJ2-1	TRBD2	CASRLYGGSSYNEQFF	TGTGCCAGCAGGCTTTACGGGGGGAGCTCCTACAATGAGCAGTTCTTC
TRBV27	TRBJ2-1	NA	CASSLLGTRGLEQFF	TGTGCCAGCAGTTTATTAGGGACTCGAGGGTTGGAGCAGTTCTTC
TRBV29-1	TRBJ1-2	NA	CSVDLGTRGYTF	TGCAGCGTTGACCTTGGGACGCGGGGCTACACCTTC
TRBV11-2	TRBJ2-3	TRBD2	CASSSASGRTDTQYF	TGTGCCAGCAGTTCGGCTAGCGGGCGGACAGATACGCAGTATTTT
TRBV9	TRBJ2-7	NA	CASSADRSSYEQYF	TGTGCCAGCAGCGCCGACAGGTCATCCTACGAGCAGTACTTC
TRBV27	TRBJ2-1	NA	CASSLRDRTYNEQFF	TGTGCCAGCAGTCTCCGGGACCGTACCTACAATGAGCAGTTCTTC
TRBV29-1	TRBJ2-5	NA	CSVAGPTQETQYF	TGCAGCGTCGCTGGACCGACGCAAGAGACCCAGTACTTC
TRBV19	TRBJ2-7	TRBD1	CASSIGQGYEQYF	TGTGCCAGTAGTATAGGACAGGGCTACGAGCAGTACTTC
TRBV7-2	TRBJ2-7	TRBD2	CASSPQTSGSSYEQYF	TGTGCCAGCAGCCCCCAAACTAGCGGGTCATCCTACGAGCAGTACTTC
TRBV30	TRBJ1-6	NA	CAWSVLRSSYNSPLHF	TGTGCCTGGAGTGTACTAAGAAGCTCCTATAATTCACCCCTCCACTTT
TRBV29-1	TRBJ2-7	NA	CSVRGWEGRDEQYF	TGCAGCGTCAGGGGGTGGGAGGGCCGAGACGAGCAGTACTTC
TRBV11-2	TRBJ2-3	NA	CASSFRGRAPDVQYF	TGTGCCAGCAGCTTCCGCGGCAGGGCCCCAGATGTGCAGTATTTT
TRBV5-8	TRBJ1-1	TRBD1	CASSGARGMEYTEAFF	TGTGCCAGCAGCGGGGCCAGGGGGATGGAGTACACTGAAGCTTTCTTT
TRBV11-2	TRBJ2-5	TRBD1	CASSSPTGPMETQYF	TGTGCCAGCAGCTCCCCGACAGGGCCAATGGAGACCCAGTACTTC
TRBV6-1	TRBJ2-7	NA	CASSEAFSVSYEQYF	TGTGCCAGCAGTGAAGCGTTCTCCGTCTCCTACGAGCAGTACTTC